These 17 T cell receptor beta chains originate from one sample sequenced in a study of cytomegalovirus exposure and HLA in healthy donors. PCR amplification relied on 60 Vbeta primers (plus 13 Jbeta primers). TCRdb keeps only in-frame clones here, not all; method: immunoSEQ multiplex PCR. The data hold 99,000 or so clones, with approximately 82% observed a single time. Sequenced material: PBMCs. All receptors derive from a man aged 40-50 years in good health and CMV-seropositive.

This clone occurred once. The chain employs TRBV5-8 and TRBJ1-4; TRBD1 matches 7 bases. CDR3 length: 14 amino acids. Germline V gene data show CDR1 as SGHTS and CDR2 as YDEGEE. V lost 3 bases to trimming and J lost 3 bases; unmatched junction nucleotides: 2. The CDR3 loop is CASSSGQANEKLFF. CDR3 coding DNA: TGTGCCAGCAGCTCCGGACAGGCTAATGAAAAACTGTTTTTT.

The chain uses TRBV28 and TRBJ2-5; possibly TRBD1 for D (6 bases). V lost 4 bases and J 2 bases, leaving 14 bases between the germline ends. The CDR3 runs to 15 residues. Germline V CDR1 and CDR2: MDHEN, SYDVKM. CDR3 coding DNA: TGTGCCAGCAGTTCATCAGGGACACTTCAAGAGACCCAGTACTTC. Translated, it gives CASSSSGTLQETQYF. The full variable domain, its missing parts supplied by reference TRBV28 and TRBJ2-5, is DVKVTQSSRYLVKRTGEKVFLECVQDMDHENMFWYRQDPGLGLRLIYFSYDVKMKEKGDIPEGYSVSREKKERFSLILESASTNQTSMYLCASSSSGTLQETQYFGPGTRLLVL.

The rearrangement links TRBV11-2 to TRBJ1-2; D is uncertain. CDR3 length equals 13 residues. Trimming took off 1 base at V and 3 bases at J, with 6 bases between the two ends. The germline CDR1 and CDR2 sequences are SGHAT and FQNNGV. The CDR3 DNA reads as TGTGCCAGCAGCTTAGTCAGCGACTATGGCTACACCTTC. This gives the protein CASSLVSDYGYTF.

The chain carries TRBV6-5 and TRBJ1-2; 11 bases map to TRBD1. V shed 0 bases, J shed 7 bases, and the junction held 1 base outside the gene matches. The CDR3 has 14 amino acids. Per germline, CDR1 MNHEY and CDR2 SVGAGI. CDR3 protein: CASSYSDRGLGYTF. DNA of the CDR3: TGTGCCAGCAGTTACTCGGACAGGGGGCTTGGCTACACCTTC.

As DNA, the CDR3 is TGTGCCAGCAGCCCCCTCGGGATCCCTGAGTACGAGCAGTACTTC. Translated: CASSPLGIPEYEQYF. The chain carries TRBV28 and TRBJ2-7, with D possibly matching TRBD2 (5 bases). The CDR3 loop spans 15 amino acids. The V end lost 6 bases, the J end lost 4 bases, and 19 bases lay between the germline ends. The germline CDR1 and CDR2 sequences are MDHEN and SYDVKM.

A note on this clone: The junction departs from the called germline gene at one end, perhaps through a read error. The chain combines TRBV19 with TRBJ2-3, with 13 bases lining up with TRBD2. This CDR3 spans 12 amino acids. The V gene's germline CDR1 is LNHDA and CDR2 SQIVND (reference sequence). CDR3 sequence (DNA): TGTGCCAGTAGTATGGGACTAGCGGGACGGCATTTT. Protein product: CASSMGLAGRHF.

The chain recombines TRBV4-1 with TRBJ1-4; no clear D. The V gene's germline CDR1 is MGHRA and CDR2 YSYEKL. V lost 0 bases to trimming and J lost 0 bases, with 8 bases between them. The CDR3 has 16 residues. The CDR3: CASSQETGPTNEKLFF. Written as DNA, the CDR3 is TGCGCCAGCAGCCAAGAAACGGGTCCAACTAATGAAAAACTGTTTTTT.

This clone has just a few counts. V gene TRBV6-6 combines with J gene TRBJ2-2, with 10 nucleotides matching TRBD1. The J segment lost 6 bases and the V segment lost 11 bases, leaving 9 bases of the junction unmatched. The CDR3 contains 14 residues. CDR1 is MNHNY, CDR2 SVGAGI, per germline (reference sequence). Here the CDR3 DNA reads TGTGCCGCCCGACAGGGGGCTATAGCCGGGGAGCTGTTTTTT. Its protein is CAARQGAIAGELFF.

The chain recombines TRBV10-2 with TRBJ1-5, with TRBD1 identical over 8 bases. The CDR3 runs to 13 residues. The V segment lost 5 bases and the J segment 6 bases; nucleotides outside the gene matches: 3. The germline V gene encodes CDR1 WSHSY and CDR2 SAAADI. In nucleotides, the CDR3 is TGCGCCAGCAGTCAGGACAGGGCTCAGCCCCAGCATTTT. Translation: CASSQDRAQPQHF.

The chain joins TRBV5-1 to TRBJ1-4; the match to TRBD1 covers 9 bases. The V and J ends lost 0 bases and 8 bases, in that order; junction bases with no gene match: 8. CDR1 is SGHRS, CDR2 YFSETQ, per germline. The CDR3 consists of 16 residues. Here the CDR3 reads CASSLALGQGREKLFF. Written as DNA, the CDR3 is TGCGCCAGCAGCTTGGCCTTGGGACAGGGACGAGAAAAACTGTTTTTT.

The chain is built from TRBV5-1 and TRBJ2-1; perhaps TRBD1 as D (6 bases). The V gene's germline CDR1 is SGHRS and CDR2 YFSETQ. V gave up 6 bases and J gave up 7 bases, with 17 bases separating them. The CDR3 contains 14 residues. DNA of the CDR3: TGCGCCAGCACGCAAGGGGGATTGTGGAATGAGCAGTTCTTC. Protein product: CASTQGGLWNEQFF.

This chain connects TRBV27 to TRBJ2-7; D not resolved. The CDR3 runs to 14 residues. V shed 1 base and J shed 4 bases, with 11 bases lying between them. Per germline, CDR1 MNHEY and CDR2 SMNVEV (reference sequence). This CDR3 reads CASSLFATLYEQYF. The CDR3 DNA is TGTGCCAGCAGTTTATTCGCCACTCTTTACGAGCAGTACTTC.

This clone was detected a few times. J is TRBJ1-2 and V is TRBV9; 9 nucleotides line up with TRBD1. With 3 bases clipped from V and 5 bases from J, the junction kept 5 bases outside the gene matches. Germline V gene lookup returns CDR1 SGDLS and CDR2 YYNGEE. This CDR3 is built from 14 residues. The CDR3 DNA follows: TGTGCCAGCAGCGCCCGGGACAGGGATTATGGCTACACCTTC. This encodes CASSARDRDYGYTF.

The rearrangement joins TRBV5-4 to TRBJ2-7; D not certain. CDR1 and CDR2 from the germline V gene are SGHNT and YYREEE (reference sequence). Trimming left V 0 bases short and J 0 bases short, with 13 bases between. The CDR3 sequence is 16 residues long. This CDR3 is CASSLGSQSSSYEQYF. As DNA, the CDR3 is TGTGCCAGCAGCTTGGGTTCTCAGTCTAGCTCCTACGAGCAGTACTTC.

The CDR3 coding sequence is TGTGCCAGCAGTTCCACCCCGGGACAGGGCATCGGTGAGCAGTTCTTC. As protein: CASSSTPGQGIGEQFF. This chain uses TRBV27 with TRBJ2-1, with 9 bases identical to TRBD1. CDR1 and CDR2 from the germline V gene are MNHEY and SMNVEV (reference sequence). V lost 4 bases and J lost 9; bases outside the gene matches: 13. This CDR3 has 16 residues.

The chain has TRBV19 and TRBJ2-1, with D uncertain. Trimming took 1 base from V and 6 from J, leaving 10 bases between them. Per germline, CDR1 LNHDA and CDR2 SQIVND (reference sequence). This CDR3 spans 14 amino acids. The CDR3 DNA follows: TGTGCCAGTAGTATAGGCCATGCTACCAATGAGCAGTTCTTC. Translation gives CASSIGHATNEQFF.

This chain joins TRBV4-3 and TRBJ2-7; possibly TRBD1 for D (6 bases). CDR3 size: 14 residues. Per germline, CDR1 LGHNA and CDR2 YSLEER. Trimming took 2 bases from V and 5 from J, leaving 13 bases between them. The DNA for the CDR3 is TGCGCCAGCAGCCAAACGCACAGGGTCAACGAGCAGTACTTC. This encodes CASSQTHRVNEQYF.